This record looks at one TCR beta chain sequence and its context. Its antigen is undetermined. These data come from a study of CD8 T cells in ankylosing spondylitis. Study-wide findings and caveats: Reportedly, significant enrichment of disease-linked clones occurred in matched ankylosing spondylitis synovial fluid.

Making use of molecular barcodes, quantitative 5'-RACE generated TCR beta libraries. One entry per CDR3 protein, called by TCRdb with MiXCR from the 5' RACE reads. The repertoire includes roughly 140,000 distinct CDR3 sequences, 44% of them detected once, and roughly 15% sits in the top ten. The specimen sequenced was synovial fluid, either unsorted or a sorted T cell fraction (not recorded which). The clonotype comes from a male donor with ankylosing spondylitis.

CDR3 sequence reads: CATEERGGTSYNEQFF. CDR3 sequence (DNA): TGCGCCACGGAAGAGCGGGGGGGGACCTCCTACAATGAGCAGTTCTTC. This rearrangement joins TRBV5-1 to TRBJ2-1; 10 bases map to TRBD2. The CDR3 loop spans 16 amino acids. CDR1 is SGHRS and CDR2 is YFSETQ in the germline V gene. J was trimmed by 0 bases and V by 9 bases; bases with no gene match: 9. The variable domain in full, with the rest retrieved from reference TRBV5-1 and TRBJ2-1, is KAGVTQTPRYLIKTRGQQVTLSCSPISGHRSVSWYQQTPGQGLQFLFEYFSETQRNKGNFPGRFSGRQFSNSRSEMNVSTLELGDSALYLCATEERGGTSYNEQFFGPGTRLTVL.